What follows is one T cell receptor beta chain and its context. Its target is unknown. Generated by immunoSEQ multiplex PCR, the TCRdb table keeps only in-frame clones and is missing some. The data hold about 36,000 clones, with approximately 80% observed a single time. The source of the sample is a study of CD4 T cells in relation to SARS-CoV-2 and coronaviruses. Germline V gives CDR1 SEHNR, CDR2 FQNEAQ (reference sequence). V dropped 1 base and J dropped 1 base, with 16 bases sitting between them. This CDR3 region has 17 residues. For around ten days, roughly 9.4 x 10^4 sorted CD4+ cells grew with T cell-depleted PBMCs and CEF.

This TCR was recovered from an adult with COVID-19. The rearrangement uses TRBV7-9 and TRBJ2-5; D might be TRBD2 (5 bases). Source material: memory CD4+ T cells from PBMCs, cultured in vitro. CDR3 protein: CASSLGYEWGVQETQYF. In DNA, the CDR3 is TGTGCCAGCAGCTTAGGATATGAGTGGGGAGTCCAAGAGACCCAGTACTTC.